The clone carrying this T cell receptor beta chain appeared a few times. Its specificity is unknown. This sample was taken from a study of CD8+CD57+ T cells in acquired aplastic anemia. As for the study in general: DNA per sorted CD4+ or CD8+ sample ranged about 0.18 to 30 ug, averaging roughly 3.2 ug. Whole-study results and caveats: CD8+ Simpson's diversity did not differ significantly between patients and controls.

By flow cytometry, patients selected for sequencing had shown an expansion of CD8+CD57+ cells. Every patient was diagnosed with severe acquired aplastic anemia. The V gene's germline CDR1 is SGHTA and CDR2 FQGNSA. Trimming shortened V by 3 bases and J by 7 bases, and 7 bases separated the two germline ends. The CDR3 runs to 13 residues. It was genomic DNA that served as the template for profiling TCR beta VDJ and CDR3. TCRdb fed the reads into MiXCR, producing one record per CDR3 protein. Of fewer than 85,000 distinct CDR3 sequences in the sample, 55% to 75% are singletons; the top ten hold 70% to 90%.

This TCR was recovered from a human donor with aplastic anemia. The specimen was sorted CD4+, CD8+, or CD8+CD57+ T cells (not recorded which) from PBMCs. V is TRBV7-2 and J is TRBJ1-6; D ambiguous. This CDR3 is CASSFGPNSPLHF. CDR3 nucleotides: TGTGCCAGCAGCTTCGGACCGAATTCACCCCTCCACTTT.